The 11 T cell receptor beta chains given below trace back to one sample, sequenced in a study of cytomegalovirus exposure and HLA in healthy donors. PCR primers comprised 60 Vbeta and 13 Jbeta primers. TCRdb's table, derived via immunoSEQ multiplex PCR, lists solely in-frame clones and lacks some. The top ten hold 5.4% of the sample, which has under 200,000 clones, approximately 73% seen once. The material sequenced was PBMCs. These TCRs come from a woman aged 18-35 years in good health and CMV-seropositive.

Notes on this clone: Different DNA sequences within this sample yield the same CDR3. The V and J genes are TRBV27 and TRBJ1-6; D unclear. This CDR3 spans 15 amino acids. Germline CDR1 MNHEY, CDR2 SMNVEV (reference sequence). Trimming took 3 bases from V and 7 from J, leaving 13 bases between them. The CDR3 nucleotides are TGTGCCAGCAGTTTGACTCAGAATGGGAATTCACCCCTCCACTTT. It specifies CASSLTQNGNSPLHF.

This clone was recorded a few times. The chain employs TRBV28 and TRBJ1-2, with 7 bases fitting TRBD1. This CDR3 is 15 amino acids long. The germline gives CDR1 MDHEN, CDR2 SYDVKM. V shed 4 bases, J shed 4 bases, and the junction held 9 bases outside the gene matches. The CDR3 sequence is CASSSPTGTPYGYTF. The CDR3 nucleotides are TGTGCCAGCAGTTCCCCGACAGGGACCCCCTATGGCTACACCTTC.

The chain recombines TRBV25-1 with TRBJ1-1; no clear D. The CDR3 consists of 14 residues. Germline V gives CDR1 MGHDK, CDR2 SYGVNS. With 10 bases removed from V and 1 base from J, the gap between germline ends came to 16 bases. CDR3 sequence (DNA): TGTGCCACCTCCTGGGAGGGCCCGAACACTGAAGCTTTCTTT. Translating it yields CATSWEGPNTEAFF.

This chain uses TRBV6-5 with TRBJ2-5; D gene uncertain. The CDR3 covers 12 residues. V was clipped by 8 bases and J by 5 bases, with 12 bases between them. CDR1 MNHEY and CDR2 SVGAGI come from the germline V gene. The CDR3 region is CASRSSSETQYF. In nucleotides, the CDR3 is TGTGCCAGCCGCAGTTCATCCGAGACCCAGTACTTC.

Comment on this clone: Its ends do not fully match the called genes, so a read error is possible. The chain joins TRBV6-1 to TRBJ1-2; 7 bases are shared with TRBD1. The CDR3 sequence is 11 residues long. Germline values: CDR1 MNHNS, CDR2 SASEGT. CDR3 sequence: CASSEGQTLRF. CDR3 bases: TGTGCCAGCAGCGAGGGACAGACCCTTCGGTTC.

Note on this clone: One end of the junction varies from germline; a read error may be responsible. The CDR3 nucleotides read TGTGCTAGCAGCTTAGCGGCTAGCGGGGGGCCAGATACGCAGTATTTT. Amino acid sequence: CASSLAASGGPDTQYF. The chain joins TRBV7-7 to TRBJ2-3, with 11 bases matching TRBD2. Germline V CDR1 and CDR2: SSHAT, FNYEAQ (reference sequence). This CDR3 has 16 amino acids.

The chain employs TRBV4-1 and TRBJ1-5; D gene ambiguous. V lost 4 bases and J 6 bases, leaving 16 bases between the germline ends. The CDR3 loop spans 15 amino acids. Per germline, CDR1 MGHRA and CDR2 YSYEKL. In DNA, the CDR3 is TGCGCCAGCAGCCCTATGGTGGAGGGTCCTCAGCCCCAGCATTTT. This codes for CASSPMVEGPQPQHF.

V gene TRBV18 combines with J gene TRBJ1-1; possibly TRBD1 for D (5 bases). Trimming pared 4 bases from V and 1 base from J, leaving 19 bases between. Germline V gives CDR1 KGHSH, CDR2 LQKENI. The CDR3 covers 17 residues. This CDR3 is CASSHDAGYQGNTEAFF. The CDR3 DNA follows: TGTGCCAGCTCACACGATGCAGGGTACCAGGGGAACACTGAAGCTTTCTTT.

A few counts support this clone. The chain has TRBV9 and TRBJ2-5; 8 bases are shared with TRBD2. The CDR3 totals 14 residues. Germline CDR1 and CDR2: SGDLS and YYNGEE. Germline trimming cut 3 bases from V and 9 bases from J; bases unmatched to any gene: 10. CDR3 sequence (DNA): TGTGCCAGCAGCGATTCGGGGGGGGCAAGGCCCCAGTACTTC. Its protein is CASSDSGGARPQYF.

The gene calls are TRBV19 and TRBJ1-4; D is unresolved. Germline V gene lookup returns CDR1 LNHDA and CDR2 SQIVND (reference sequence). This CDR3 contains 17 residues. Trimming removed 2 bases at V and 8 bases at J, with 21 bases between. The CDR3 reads CASSIFSSARPREKLFF. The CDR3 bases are TGTGCCAGTAGTATATTTTCGTCAGCCCGCCCTAGGGAAAAACTGTTTTTT.

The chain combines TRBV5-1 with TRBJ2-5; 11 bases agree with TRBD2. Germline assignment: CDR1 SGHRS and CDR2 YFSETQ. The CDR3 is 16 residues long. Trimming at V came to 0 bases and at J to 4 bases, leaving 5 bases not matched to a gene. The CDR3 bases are TGCGCCAGCAGCTTGGTTAGCGGGGGGGCCGGAGAGACCCAGTACTTC. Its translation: CASSLVSGGAGETQYF.